This T cell receptor (beta chain) was sequenced for a study of cytomegalovirus exposure and HLA in healthy donors. Overall study context: An early release of data contained some 80 million unique TCRs, which came from HLA-typed donors.

Study-wide results and caveats: V- and J-gene trimming of TCR beta was linked (in a later analysis) to a missense DCLRE1C variant.

The PCR used 60 Vbeta and 13 Jbeta primers. Original handling: A later analysis counted 70 million to 85 million unique TCR beta chains, some 12 million shared. The method was immunoSEQ multiplex PCR; TCRdb's version includes in-frame clones alone and lacks a portion of them. V and J calls and clone size are copied from that table; D and trimming were computed from the DNA. The repertoire holds 40,000 to 55,000 clones, roughly 81% seen once, with under 3.5% in the top ten. Remarks on this clone: Its antigen remains unidentified.

Trimming shortened V by 0 bases and J by 7 bases, and 16 bases separated the two germline ends. CDR3 size: 16 residues. CDR1 LGHNA and CDR2 YNFKEQ come from the germline V gene. Sequenced input: PBMCs. The sequence derives from a woman in her forties in good health and CMV-seropositive. The chain combines TRBV4-2 with TRBJ2-1; perhaps TRBD2 as D (5 bases). This CDR3 is CASSQESGSPGNEQFF. The CDR3 region has the DNA TGTGCCAGCAGCCAAGAGAGCGGTAGCCCCGGGAATGAGCAGTTCTTC.